This T cell receptor beta chain was sequenced during a study of technical replicates of blood from a handful of donors. Data came from immunoSEQ multiplex PCR; TCRdb stores just in-frame clones and leaves some out. The sample holds about 81,000 clones, approximately 78% seen once. Material for sequencing was PBMCs. This receptor was identified in a human donor in good health. Some clones in this sample may be carry-over from other donors' samples.

The CDR3 DNA sequence: TGTGCCAGCAGCGTAGGAAGGGGGTCGGGAGGAGCCTACACAGATACGCAGTATTTT. This translates into CASSVGRGSGGAYTDTQYF. V usage is TRBV9 and J usage is TRBJ2-3; the D gene is possibly TRBD2 (7 bases). Trimming took off 0 bases at V and 2 bases at J, with 22 bases between the two ends. CDR3 size: 19 residues. Germline assignment: CDR1 SGDLS and CDR2 YYNGEE.